Listed below are T cell receptor beta chains from one sample, sequenced in a study of T-cell memory formation after mild COVID-19. Each CDR3 protein gets one entry after TCRdb re-called the 5' RACE reads with MiXCR. The sample includes approximately 300,000 distinct CDR3 sequences, 15% of them seen just once. Sequencing used PBMCs or a T cell subset sorted from them (not recorded which). These receptors originate from a man aged 18-30 years who had mild COVID-19 (a few samples of this study predate the infection). Cell type and time point are not known. CDR3s include the opening cysteine and the closing phenylalanine or tryptophan. The D gene is left open where the match is weak. Expanded clones are given a class, and other clones once, few, many or no size at all.

few	TRBJ1-5	TRBV7-9	.	TGTGCCAGCAGCTTGGGTGCTCCAGGGAGCAATCAGCCCCAGCATTTT	CASSLGAPGSNQPQHF
.	TRBJ1-2	TRBV5-6	TRBD1	TGTGCCAGCAGGGCGGCGGACAGGGGTTTCCTTGATGGCTACACCTTC	CASRAADRGFLDGYTF
few	TRBJ2-3	TRBV7-2	.	TGTGCCAGCAGCTTGGTTGGACAGAGCACAGATACGCAGTATTTT	CASSLVGQSTDTQYF
few	TRBJ1-3	TRBV5-5	TRBD1	TGTGCCAGCAGCTATCGACAGGGGGCCTCTGGAAACACCATATATTTT	CASSYRQGASGNTIYF
.	TRBJ2-3	TRBV7-9	.	TGTGCCAGCAGTTCATACGACTGGCCGGATACGCAGTATTTT	CASSSYDWPDTQYF
few	TRBJ2-5	TRBV7-2	.	TGTGCCAGCAGTCTTCTGGGGGGCGGAGAGACCCAGTACTTC	CASSLLGGGETQYF
.	TRBJ2-2	TRBV5-1	.	TGCGCCAGCAGCCTGGGTACACCAGCGCACACCGGGGAGCTGTTTTTT	CASSLGTPAHTGELFF
few	TRBJ1-3	TRBV7-2	.	TGTGCCAGCAGCATCGGGACCCCGAGGGGCACCATATATTTT	CASSIGTPRGTIYF
.	TRBJ2-3	TRBV25-1	.	TGTGCCAGCGGAAAACAGGAAGATACGCAGTATTTT	CASGKQEDTQYF
few	TRBJ2-7	TRBV6-4	.	TGTGCCAGCAGTATGGGACCAGACTACGAGCAGTACTTC	CASSMGPDYEQYF
few	TRBJ2-3	TRBV5-1	.	TGCGCCAGCAGCTTGTATGGGGAGGCAGATACGCAGTATTTT	CASSLYGEADTQYF
few	TRBJ2-1	TRBV7-2	TRBD1	TGTGCCAGCAGCCCCGACCGGGACAGGGAGCTACAAGAGCAGTTCTTC	CASSPDRDRELQEQFF
.	TRBJ1-1	TRBV10-3	.	TGTGCCATCAGTGAGTCTCCAGCGGGGAACACTGAAGCTTTCTTT	CAISESPAGNTEAFF
few	TRBJ1-1	TRBV6-6	.	TGTGCCAGCAGTTACGCGGTAGCGGGCACTGAAGCTTTCTTT	CASSYAVAGTEAFF
few	TRBJ2-7	TRBV12-3/TRBV12-4	TRBD2	TGTGCCAGCAGCCGAACTAGCGGGGGGTTCTACGAGCAGTACTTC	CASSRTSGGFYEQYF
many	TRBJ2-2	TRBV12-3/TRBV12-4	.	TGTGCCAGCAGTTTAGCGGCCAGGAACACCGGGGAGCTGTTTTTT	CASSLAARNTGELFF
few	TRBJ2-6	TRBV7-2	.	TGTGCCAGCAGCATGAGTTCAAGCCCAACCTCTGGGGCCAACGTCCTGACTTTC	CASSMSSSPTSGANVLTF
few	TRBJ1-2	TRBV5-1	TRBD1	TGCGCCAGCAGCTTGGAACAGGGGGCCGGTTATGGCTACACCTTC	CASSLEQGAGYGYTF
.	TRBJ2-3	TRBV5-6	.	TGTGCCAGCAGCGCGGAGTGGGCCCATACGCAGTATTTT	CASSAEWAHTQYF
many	TRBJ2-3	TRBV11-2	TRBD2	TGTGCCAGCAGCTTAAGGCGGGGGGGCCGAGATACGCAGTATTTT	CASSLRRGGRDTQYF
few	TRBJ1-2	TRBV11-2	.	TGTGCCAGCAGCTTAGCTAACTATGGCTACACCTTC	CASSLANYGYTF
few	TRBJ2-5	TRBV7-2	.	TGTGCCAGCAGCTTTGATTCCGGGGGACCCCAAGAGACCCAGTACTTC	CASSFDSGGPQETQYF
few	TRBJ2-5	TRBV12-3/TRBV12-4	.	TGTGCCAGCAGTTTTCAATGGGGAGAGACCCAGTACTTC	CASSFQWGETQYF
few	TRBJ2-7	TRBV12-3/TRBV12-4	.	TGTGCCAGCAGCTCCGGGACACTACCCTACGAGCAGTACTTC	CASSSGTLPYEQYF
.	TRBJ1-1	TRBV12-3/TRBV12-4	TRBD1	TGTGCCAGCAGTTTCATGACAGGGGCTGTGAACACTGAAGCTTTCTTT	CASSFMTGAVNTEAFF
.	TRBJ1-4	TRBV11-2	.	TGTGCCAGCAGCTTAGGCAGAATCGCAACTAATGAAAAACTGTTTTTT	CASSLGRIATNEKLFF
many	TRBJ2-3	TRBV6-2/TRBV6-3	TRBD2	TGTGCCAGCAGTTACCCTAGCGGGACCGTAGCAGATACGCAGTATTTT	CASSYPSGTVADTQYF
.	TRBJ2-1	TRBV9	.	TGTGCCAGCAGTACTGACCATGAGCAGTTCTTC	CASSTDHEQFF
.	TRBJ2-7	TRBV6-5	TRBD2	TGTGCCAGCAGTTACTCATACTCTAGCGGGGGCTACGAGCAGTACTTC	CASSYSYSSGGYEQYF
few	TRBJ1-1	TRBV5-1	TRBD1	TGCGCCAGCAGCCCGGAGGGGGGACAGGGGAACACTGAAGCTTTCTTT	CASSPEGGQGNTEAFF
few	TRBJ1-2	TRBV12-3/TRBV12-4	.	TGTGCCAGCAGCCCCTCACAGCCATCGGGCTACACCTTC	CASSPSQPSGYTF
few	TRBJ2-5	TRBV14	.	TGTGCCAGCAGCAAAGACAGAGTCTACCAAGAGACCCAGTACTTC	CASSKDRVYQETQYF
few	TRBJ1-1	TRBV6-5	TRBD1	TGTGCCAGCCAAGGGACAGGACGCGATGAAGCTTTCTTT	CASQGTGRDEAFF
few	TRBJ2-3	TRBV5-1	.	TGCGCCAGCGGGGTCTCCGCAGGGGGGGCCCCCTTCACGCAGTATTTT	CASGVSAGGAPFTQYF
.	TRBJ2-7	TRBV29-1	TRBD1	TGCAGCGTTGAAGCCGGGACAGGGGACTCCGAGCAGTACTTC	CSVEAGTGDSEQYF
.	TRBJ2-5	TRBV10-3	TRBD1	TGTGCCATCAGTGCGACAGGGGGGGAAGAGACCCAGTACTTC	CAISATGGEETQYF
.	TRBJ1-6	TRBV7-6	.	TGTGCCAGCAGCTTAGGGTGGGGGAATTCACCCCTCCACTTT	CASSLGWGNSPLHF
few	TRBJ2-1	TRBV6-6	TRBD1	TGTGCCAGCAGTTTCCCGCCGGGACAGGCGATCGATGAGCAGTTCTTC	CASSFPPGQAIDEQFF
few	TRBJ2-4	TRBV18	TRBD1	TGTGCCAGCCGAGACAGGGAGAAAAACATTCAGTACTTC	CASRDREKNIQYF
.	TRBJ1-3	TRBV5-1	TRBD1	TGCGCCAGCAGCGCGACCGGGACAGCCGGAAACACCATATATTTT	CASSATGTAGNTIYF
.	TRBJ2-3	TRBV7-2	.	TGTGCCAGCAGCCTAAACTGGGGGGCCGGGGGTAATACGCAGTATTTT	CASSLNWGAGGNTQYF
few	TRBJ2-3	TRBV6-2/TRBV6-3	.	TGTGCCAGCAGGTTCCCCACAGATACGCAGTATTTT	CASRFPTDTQYF
.	TRBJ2-7	TRBV9	TRBD1	TGTGCCAGCAGCGTAGGGGACAGGGGGTACTACGAGCAGTACTTC	CASSVGDRGYYEQYF
few	TRBJ2-5	TRBV6-2/TRBV6-3	.	TGTGCCAGCAGTCTCCAGGATACGTACCAAGAGACCCAGTACTTC	CASSLQDTYQETQYF
.	TRBJ2-2	TRBV12-3/TRBV12-4	TRBD1	TGTGCCAGCAGTTTAGTTACGGGACAGGTCACCGGGGAGCTGTTTTTT	CASSLVTGQVTGELFF
.	TRBJ2-3	TRBV20-1	.	TGCAGTGCTAGGGGGAGTGTTGGCGATACGCAGTATTTT	CSARGSVGDTQYF
.	TRBJ1-2	TRBV20-1	TRBD1	TGCAGTGCTAGGGGGGACAGGGCTTACGGCTACACCTTC	CSARGDRAYGYTF
.	TRBJ2-5	TRBV5-5	.	TGTGCCAGCAGCTTGAGGCTCCAGTTAGTAGAGACCCAGTACTTC	CASSLRLQLVETQYF
few	TRBJ2-5	TRBV9	TRBD2	TGTGCCAGCAGCCCTAGGGGAAGCGGGGGAGCTAACCAAGAGACCCAGTACTTC	CASSPRGSGGANQETQYF
many	TRBJ2-1	TRBV12-3/TRBV12-4	.	TGTGCCAGCAGTTTAATTGCCACAGGGTTTAACAATGAGCAGTTCTTC	CASSLIATGFNNEQFF
.	TRBJ2-2	TRBV6-5	.	TGTGCCAGCAGTTACTCTAGGCTCCCCAGCACCGGGGAGCTGTTTTTT	CASSYSRLPSTGELFF
many	TRBJ1-1	TRBV20-1	.	TGCAGTGTCCTAAGTGCGGGTACGAACACTGAAGCTTTCTTT	CSVLSAGTNTEAFF
few	TRBJ2-1	TRBV18	TRBD2	TGTGCCAGCTCACTGAAAGCGGGGGGGAAGGACAATGAGCAGTTCTTC	CASSLKAGGKDNEQFF
.	TRBJ1-2	TRBV5-1	.	TGCGCCAGCAGCTTGCAGGCAGGGGACTATGGCTACACCTTC	CASSLQAGDYGYTF
few	TRBJ2-7	TRBV4-1	TRBD1	TGCGCCAGCAGCCACCTGGGACAGGGTGGCGTCGAGCAGTACTTC	CASSHLGQGGVEQYF